This record concerns one TCR beta chain sequence. Its antigen target is currently unknown. No quality values exist for individual bases; no much larger clone is one base distant. Using the deep immunoSEQ assay, TCR CDR3 regions were amplified from genomic DNA by multiplex PCR. Genomic DNA extracted from each cell subset was distributed evenly over all wells of several immunoSEQ 96-well plates, and each plate served as one replicate. Each replicate PCR for sorted subsets received 150 to 250 ng genomic DNA, equal to about 30,000 T cell genomes. Purified libraries were measured with a Qubit 3.0 fluorometer, size-checked on a Bioanalyzer 2100, and measured again with the KAPA Library Quantification kit. Every immunoSEQ 96-well plate was sequenced on a separate single-read 150-cycle Illumina NextSeq 550 flow cell. The source study handled its data this way. The immunoSEQ output contained only junctional sequences without quality scores, so filtering could not match that applied to full-length reads. To assign V/J genes and CDR3, sequences were annotated against IMGT germline references using PyIR, a Python wrapper for IgBLAST v1.9. Reads were filtered out if the reads had weak V/J assignments (E-value above 1e-6), no CDR3, stop codons, out-of-frame junctions, or ambiguous translated residues. V3J clonotypes were defined as sequences sharing the same inferred V gene, J gene, and CDR3 amino acid sequence. The percentage overlap between two repertoires was calculated by dividing the number of shared unique clonotypes by the size of the smaller repertoire. Richness of each repertoire was evaluated using RTK rarefaction, the Chao1 estimator, and Recon v2.1 estimates of unobserved clonotypes. Generation probabilities were computed with OLGA for all TCRbeta clonotypes obtained by the gDNA method from four donors. TCRdb's version of the immuneACCESS table is confined to in-frame rearrangements and falls short of the full clone set. An unresolved V gene accounts for under half of the shortfall where checked; the remainder is of unknown origin. V, J and clone size reflect that table, while D and trimming were determined from the DNA. Counted in this sample were roughly 600,000 clones; roughly 98% of them appeared once. The ten top clones hold 0.3% of the sample.

The data are from a study of shared clonotypes between healthy human individuals (TCRdb year 2020). With respect to the entire study: The cohort comprised a couple of women and three men aged 18 to 49 years. For each donor, three plates each were used for CD4 naive and CD4 memory, two plates were used for CD8 naive, and one plate was used for CD8 memory. The study deeply sequenced blood TCR repertoires of five healthy adults to estimate repertoire size and the extent of clonotype sharing between individuals. To increase sequencing depth and limit assay-specific biases, TCR repertoire library preparation and sequencing were carried out by different laboratories using diverse techniques. Each donor's leukapheresis produced roughly between roughly 0.9 and 9 billion PBMCs. Results and caveats for the whole study, not just this receptor: Only blood was sampled, and tissue TCR repertoires likely differ from those in blood. Based on pairwise subsampling, the degree of clonotype sharing among donors was expected to be affected by sequencing depth. Because the study included only a small number of donors, the genetic and exposure-history diversity represented was limited. Compared with non-shared clonotypes, the clonotypes found in all four sorted-subset donors had higher generation probabilities. Incomplete sequencing was indicated by rarefaction of sorted-subset datasets, despite the large sequencing depth. Naive subsets generally had larger estimated clonotype richness than memory subsets did. About 5% of naive CD4, around 3.5% of naive CD8, about 2.5% of memory CD4, and about 0.4% of memory CD8 clonotypes were shared across several donors.

For the CD8 naive samples, CD45RO-negative cells were positively selected for CCR7, yielding a CD45RA+CCR7+ population from which TemRA cells were excluded. Donors were healthy HIV-negative adults with no recently reported acute infections or vaccinations. Every donor was a Caucasian adult residing in Nashville, Tennessee, USA. After blood collection by leukapheresis, PBMCs were isolated using Ficoll-Histopaque density gradient centrifugation and then cryopreserved in the vapor phase of liquid nitrogen. Analytical flow cytometry was used to check the purity and quantity of every magnetically sorted T cell population. From each sorted fraction, genomic DNA was isolated and quantified by UV absorbance on a Nanodrop 2000c. V is trimmed back by 0 bases and J by 7 bases, and the junction contains 3 bases that no gene match accounts for. Including the terminal cysteine and phenylalanine, the CDR3 comprises 13 residues. The only DNA kept is the CDR3, 39 bases in frame from the first base. The germline V gene gives CDR1 as SGHRS and CDR2 as YFSETQ.

The chain links TRBV5-1 with TRBJ2-5; TRBD2 matches 7 bases in the middle. This receptor was taken from a man aged 25 to 40 in good health. Material for sequencing was naive CD8+ T cells sorted from blood. What this sample's cell subset or site label stands for: CD45RA+CCR7+. In nucleotides, the sequence is TGCGCCAGCAGCTTGGCGTCGGGGGGGACCCAGTACTTC. Its amino acids are CASSLASGGTQYF.